This entry concerns a single TCR beta chain. The antigen it recognizes is unknown. It has no much larger one-base neighbor in the sample; base qualities were not kept. TCRbeta CDR3 regions were amplified from genomic DNA by means of the immunoSEQ Assay, a bias-controlled multiplex PCR. The authors' analysis ran thus. Within the assay, amplification of reference gene primers was used to estimate how many nucleated cells each sample contained. To quantify the absolute abundance of each unique TCRbeta CDR3 rearrangement, sequence reads were collapsed and filtered. For each sample, productive Simpson clonality was calculated as the square root of Simpson's diversity index over productive rearrangements. As stored in TCRdb, this immuneACCESS dataset retains in-frame rearrangements with V and J assigned. A fraction of the clones does not appear; measured against another copy, unresolved V genes explain less than half of the discrepancy, and the remainder lacks a known reason. The V and J calls and clone size come from that table; D and trimming were worked out from the DNA. Present in this sample are 95,000 to 100,000 clones, 90% to 95% of which were seen just once. Around a sixth of the sample belongs to the ten largest clones.

The data were taken from a study of blood T cell repertoires in COVID-19 (dated by TCRdb to about 2020). Regarding the study in general: The collaborator samples originated in the United States, Italy and Spain and spanned the acute and convalescent phases of COVID-19. Subjects who had been exposed to COVID-19, were actively infected with it, or had recovered from it provided the deeply sampled blood TCRbeta repertoires that made up the dataset. Samples came from the ongoing ImmuneRACE study (first 160 participants) plus 1,254 subjects from 6 global collaborators. The repertoires were released in a freely available public database meant as a resource for research on the immune response to SARS-CoV-2. Where available, HLA class I and class II types were taken from metadata supplied by the sample provider and were not determined by assay-based typing. Nearly every sample came with metadata listing a de-identified subject ID, COVID-19 status, age in years and sex. The material from the prospective study consisted of cDNA or gDNA derived from T cells, B-cell-depleted T cells, or PBMCs.

Results the study describes overall, beyond this receptor: Clinical and demographic metadata were provided uncurated, with the amount varying by source and participant.

For this chain, trimming is 5 bases at the V end and 4 bases at the J end, and the number of junction bases without a gene match is 9. Inclusive of the bounding cysteine and phenylalanine, the CDR3 is 14 residues long. The sequence is cut down to CDR3 DNA, 42 bases in frame from base 1. Looking up the germline V gene yields CDR1 SGHRS and CDR2 YFSETQ. Each collaborating institution followed its own protocols to collect whole blood in K2EDTA tubes. Collaborator samples were shipped for TCRbeta analysis as frozen whole blood, isolated PBMCs, or DNA extracted from either sample type. Sequencing input: peripheral blood. The chain is assembled from TRBV5-1 and TRBJ2-7; TRBD1 lines up with 7 middle nucleotides. The receptor comes from a man aged 45-65 years with acute or convalescent COVID-19. The DNA reads TGCGCCAGCAGTGAGACAGGGCATCTTTACGAGCAGTACTTC. Its amino acids are CASSETGHLYEQYF.